The 16 T cell receptor beta chains below were found in one sample sequenced in a study of Ad26.COV2.S vaccination and SARS-CoV-2 variants. Sequencing used immunoSEQ multiplex PCR; TCRdb keeps in-frame clones, though not all of them. The sample has 180,000 or so clones; around 88% are singletons. This material consisted of peripheral blood, taken after recovery from COVID-19. The receptors derive from a human donor who had recovered from COVID-19.

The V and J genes are TRBV20-1 and TRBJ1-1; D not resolved. CDR1 and CDR2 from the germline V gene are DFQATT and SNEGSKA (reference sequence). The CDR3 extends over 11 amino acids. Trimming pared 5 bases from V and 0 bases from J, leaving 4 bases between. This CDR3 is CSAYMNTEAFF. In DNA, the CDR3 is TGCAGTGCTTACATGAACACTGAAGCTTTCTTT.

The chain has TRBV4-1 and TRBJ2-1, with D unresolved. Germline lookup yields CDR1 MGHRA and CDR2 YSYEKL. There are 12 residues in the CDR3. Trimming pared 0 bases from V and 6 bases from J, leaving 3 bases between. The CDR3 DNA follows: TGCGCCAGCAGCCAAGACGGCAATGAGCAGTTCTTC. This sequence encodes CASSQDGNEQFF.

The chain recombines TRBV14 with TRBJ2-7; D perhaps matches TRBD2 (5 bases). There are 14 residues in the CDR3. V lost 4 bases, J lost 0 bases, and 10 bases lay in between. Looked up from germline, CDR1 is SGHDN and CDR2 is FVKESK. The CDR3 spells CASSPSGISYEQYF. As DNA, the CDR3 is TGTGCCAGCAGCCCCAGCGGTATCTCCTACGAGCAGTACTTC.

The rearrangement links TRBV28 to TRBJ2-5; D might be TRBD1 or TRBD2, each matching 5 bases. Trimming took off 1 base at V and 4 bases at J, with 7 bases between the two ends. The CDR3 runs to 13 residues. CDR1 MDHEN and CDR2 SYDVKM come from the germline V gene. The CDR3 nucleotides are TGTGCCAGCAGTTTATCTGGGGGAGAGACCCAGTACTTC. Its protein is CASSLSGGETQYF.

The gene calls are TRBV3-1 (or the pseudogene TRBV3-2) and TRBJ1-1; no clear D. The CDR3 runs to 13 residues. V was cut by 1 base and J by 5 bases, with 8 bases left in between. Per the germline V gene, CDR1 is LGHDT and CDR2 is YNNKEL (reference sequence). CDR3 residues: CASSQGKGTEAFF. DNA for the CDR3: TGTGCCAGCAGCCAAGGAAAGGGAACTGAAGCTTTCTTT.

CDR3 amino acids: CASSDRTGSSYEQYF. The CDR3 coding sequence is TGTGCCAGCAGTGATAGAACAGGCTCCTCTTACGAGCAGTACTTC. This chain joins TRBV6-1 and TRBJ2-7; the D gene is possibly TRBD1 (5 bases). The length of the CDR3 is 15 residues. CDR1 is MNHNS and CDR2 is SASEGT in the germline V gene. V gave up 3 bases and J gave up 4 bases, with 16 bases separating them.

V and J are TRBV2 and TRBJ2-1; 9 positions agree with TRBD1. CDR1 is SNHLY and CDR2 is FYNNEI in the germline V gene. The CDR3 sequence is 12 residues long. Trimming at V came to 9 bases and at J to 3 bases, leaving 0 bases not matched to a gene. The CDR3 DNA is TGTGCCAGGGACAGGGGCTACAATGAGCAGTTCTTC. It is translated as CARDRGYNEQFF. The full variable domain, completed using reference TRBV2 and TRBJ2-1, is EPEVTQTPSHQVTQMGQEVILRCVPISNHLYFYWYRQILGQKVEFLVSFYNNEISEKSEIFDDQFSVERPDGSNFTLKIRSTKLEDSAMYFCARDRGYNEQFFGPGTRLTVL.

The chain couples TRBV27 to TRBJ1-1, with 7 bases that match TRBD1. The CDR3 consists of 17 residues. Trimming took 7 bases from V and 10 from J; bases not matched to a gene: 24. The germline CDR1 and CDR2 sequences are MNHEY and SMNVEV (reference sequence). The CDR3 sequence is CASTSQAPRDRVSGAFF. CDR3 nucleotides: TGTGCCAGCACCTCTCAGGCCCCCCGTGACAGGGTGTCTGGAGCTTTCTTT.

The chain couples TRBV7-8 to TRBJ2-6, with unresolved D. CDR1 is SGHVS, CDR2 FQNEAQ, per germline. The CDR3 spans 19 residues. With 6 bases removed from V and 0 bases from J, the gap between germline ends came to 21 bases. CDR3 sequence (DNA): TGTGCCAGCAGAAATAGGAGTGGGCAGCTTATCTCTGGGGCCAACGTCCTGACTTTC. Its translation is CASRNRSGQLISGANVLTF.

The V and J genes are TRBV7-9 and TRBJ1-2, with TRBD1 matching 10 bases. V lost 6 bases, J lost 7 bases, and 11 bases stayed unmatched. The CDR3 contains 15 residues. Germline CDR1 and CDR2: SEHNR and FQNEAQ (reference sequence). The CDR3 sequence is CASSPIAGTGVGYTF. DNA for the CDR3: TGTGCCAGCAGTCCTATTGCCGGGACAGGGGTTGGCTACACCTTC.

This chain links TRBV2 with TRBJ2-1; D ambiguous. With 7 bases removed from V and 12 bases from J, the gap between germline ends came to 16 bases. The CDR3 contains 12 residues. The germline V gene encodes CDR1 SNHLY and CDR2 FYNNEI. This CDR3 reads CASTEAGPGQFF. In nucleotides, the CDR3 is TGTGCCAGCACTGAGGCTGGGCCGGGGCAGTTCTTC.

The chain combines TRBV29-1 with TRBJ1-1; D possibly corresponds to TRBD1 (5 bases). CDR1 is SQVTM, CDR2 ANQGSEA, per germline. V was trimmed by 6 bases and J by 1 base, leaving 12 bases between them. The CDR3 runs to 13 residues. CDR3 DNA sequence: TGCAGCGTGTCCTATGGGGGGAACACTGAAGCTTTCTTT. Its protein product is CSVSYGGNTEAFF.

The V and J genes are TRBV9 and TRBJ2-3, with 11 bases aligning to TRBD2. This CDR3 region has 16 residues. Per the germline V gene, CDR1 is SGDLS and CDR2 is YYNGEE. With 4 bases clipped from V and 2 bases from J, the junction kept 6 bases outside the gene matches. The CDR3 DNA follows: TGTGCCAGCAGCCCCCTAGCGGGGGGTCTCACAGATACGCAGTATTTT. It yields the protein CASSPLAGGLTDTQYF.

The chain has TRBV7-9 and TRBJ2-3; maybe TRBD2 (5 bases). The CDR3 length is 16 residues. V lost 5 bases and J lost 5, with 20 bases in between. Germline loops: CDR1 SEHNR, CDR2 FQNEAQ (reference sequence). CDR3 bases: TGTGCCAGCAGCGCCGTTCTTGGACTTAGGAGAGATACGCAGTATTTT. Translated, it gives CASSAVLGLRRDTQYF. Variable domain in full (rest from reference TRBV7-9 and TRBJ2-3): DTGVSQNPRHKITKRGQNVTFRCDPISEHNRLYWYRQTLGQGPEFLTYFQNEAQLEKSRLLSDRFSAERPKGSFSTLEIQRTEQGDSAMYLCASSAVLGLRRDTQYFGPGTRLTVL.

This clone was seen more than once but under ten times. The chain links TRBV9 to TRBJ2-7; perhaps TRBD2 as D (5 bases). Trimming took 0 bases from V and 6 from J, leaving 13 bases between them. The germline gives CDR1 SGDLS, CDR2 YYNGEE. The CDR3 totals 14 residues. CDR3 DNA: TGTGCCAGCAGCGTAGCTAGCCGGGCCGCCGAGCAGTACTTC. This sequence encodes CASSVASRAAEQYF.

The J gene is TRBJ1-2, the V gene TRBV5-8, with no clear D. Germline V gene sequence: CDR1 SGHTS, CDR2 YDEGEE. Trimming took 4 bases from V and 2 from J, leaving 9 bases between them. The CDR3 is 13 amino acids. In DNA form, the CDR3 reads TGTGCCAGCAGCCCGACAAGAAACTATGGCTACACCTTC. Translated, it gives CASSPTRNYGYTF. Full variable domain (missing parts from reference TRBV5-8 and TRBJ1-2): EAGVTQSPTHLIKTRGQQATLRCSPISGHTSVYWYQQALGLGLQFLLWYDEGEERNRGNFPPRFSGRQFPNYSSELNVNALELEDSALYLCASSPTRNYGYTFGSGTRLTVV.